The following is a TCR beta chain sequence with its context. Its antigen is not known. CD4+ or CD8+ T cells were sorted as naive CD45RA+ or memory CD45RO+. This sample was included in a study of regulatory dendritic cells for organ transplantation. V lost 1 base and J lost 5; bases outside the gene matches: 10. The CDR3 extends over 16 amino acids. The germline V gene encodes CDR1 LGHNA and CDR2 YNFKEQ. Profiled with immunoSEQ multiplex PCR; TCRdb holds only in-frame clones, not every one. The sample lists 25,000 or so clones; roughly 85% were seen once. Whole-study findings and limits: The authors noted considerable between-person heterogeneity in alloreactive memory CD8+ cells. Memory T cells were less diverse than naive, with memory CD8+ most oligoclonal. The most alloreactive TCR clonotypes were found in resting memory CD8+ cells.

Material: naive CD4+ T cells from blood. Specified subset: CD45RA+ naive T cells. The TCR comes from a human donor in good health. The chain carries TRBV4-2 and TRBJ1-2; 7 positions match TRBD1. The CDR3, as DNA: TGTGCCAGCAGCCAAGGACAGGGAGGAGTAGGGTATGGCTACACCTTC. Residues: CASSQGQGGVGYGYTF.